One and the same sample provided the 19 T cell receptor beta chains below, sequenced in a study of control samples from healthy donors and cancer patients. The repertoire was sequenced with immunoSEQ multiplex PCR; TCRdb's copy has only in-frame clones and lacks some. The sample lists about 120,000 clones; 70% to 90% were seen once. Sequenced sample: blood. These receptors were collected from a man aged 55 to 69 in good health.

V and J are TRBV6-5 and TRBJ1-3; possible D gene TRBD1, 5 bases. Trimming left V 6 bases short and J 0 bases short, with 12 bases between. The CDR3 covers 15 residues. Germline-derived CDR1 and CDR2 are MNHEY and SVGAGI. The DNA for the CDR3 is TGTGCCAGCAGCGCAGGGTTTCCCTCTGGAAACACCATATATTTT. This sequence encodes CASSAGFPSGNTIYF.

V is TRBV5-1 and J is TRBJ1-4, with D perhaps TRBD1 (5 bases). The CDR3 sequence is 16 residues long. V was cut by 0 bases and J by 8 bases, with 17 bases left in between. Germline CDR1 SGHRS, CDR2 YFSETQ. The CDR3 sequence is CASSLAVGGVAEKLFF. The DNA of the CDR3 is TGCGCCAGCAGCTTGGCGGTGGGAGGGGTCGCGGAAAAACTGTTTTTT.

The chain employs TRBV14 and TRBJ2-7; D is possibly TRBD1 (6 bases). The CDR3 contains 14 residues. CDR1 SGHDN and CDR2 FVKESK come from the germline V gene. Trimming cost V 4 bases and J 4 bases, with 14 bases left between them. This chain's CDR3 is CASSRDHRVYEQYF. CDR3 DNA sequence: TGTGCCAGCAGCCGAGACCACAGGGTTTACGAGCAGTACTTC.

There are a few counts of this clone. The V call is TRBV19, the J call TRBJ1-6; 7 bases are shared with TRBD1. Germline V gene lookup returns CDR1 LNHDA and CDR2 SQIVND (reference sequence). The length of the CDR3 is 21 residues. Germline trimming cut 2 bases from V and 0 bases from J; bases unmatched to any gene: 16. The CDR3 nucleotides read TGTGCCAGTAGTATATCCCCCGATGACATGACAGGGCCCTCCTATAATTCACCCCTCCACTTT. Its translation is CASSISPDDMTGPSYNSPLHF. The variable domain in full, with the rest retrieved from reference TRBV19 and TRBJ1-6, is DGGITQSPKYLFRKEGQNVTLSCEQNLNHDAMYWYRQDPGQGLRLIYYSQIVNDFQKGDIAEGYSVSREKKESFPLTVTSAQKNPTAFYLCASSISPDDMTGPSYNSPLHFGNGTRLTVT.

This chain connects TRBV19 to TRBJ1-4, with D possibly matching TRBD1 (6 bases). The CDR3 length is 14 residues. The germline CDR1 and CDR2 sequences are LNHDA and SQIVND (reference sequence). The V and J ends lost 4 bases and 11 bases respectively, with 17 bases between them. CDR3 nucleotide sequence: TGTGCCAGTAGTACCGGACAGCTCGCGAAGAAACTGTTTTTT. Translating gives CASSTGQLAKKLFF.

This clone was seen a handful of times. The V and J genes are TRBV27 and TRBJ1-6; tentative D call: TRBD1 (5 bases). The CDR3 sequence is 16 residues long. CDR1 and CDR2 (germline): MNHEY, SMNVEV (reference sequence). V lost 0 bases and J lost 2, with 8 bases in between. This CDR3 is CASSLSAGTYNSPLHF. DNA of the CDR3: TGTGCCAGCAGTTTATCGGCAGGGACCTATAATTCACCCCTCCACTTT.

The genes are TRBV6-1 and TRBJ2-5; TRBD2 agrees at 7 bases. Germline values: CDR1 MNHNS, CDR2 SASEGT. With 3 bases clipped from V and 5 bases from J, the junction kept 9 bases outside the gene matches. This CDR3 is 15 amino acids long. As DNA, the CDR3 is TGTGCCAGCAGTGATATTGGAGCGGGACCGGAGACCCAGTACTTC. Its protein is CASSDIGAGPETQYF.

The chain recombines TRBV28 with TRBJ1-6; possible D gene TRBD1, 5 bases. Germline CDR1 MDHEN, CDR2 SYDVKM. Deletions cut 5 bases from V and 10 bases from J, with 9 bases between. The CDR3 spans 12 residues. CDR3 in DNA: TGTGCCAGCAGTAACAGGCCCTCACCCCTCCACTTT. Protein product: CASSNRPSPLHF.

The V call is TRBV21-1, the J call TRBJ1-4. TRBV21-1 is tagged as a pseudogene. This CDR3 region has 17 residues. Written as DNA, the CDR3 is TGTGCCAGCAGCAAAGCAGGAATGTGGAGGGGTCAAGAAAAACTGTTTTTT. Protein product: CASSKAGMWRGQEKLFF.

The chain links TRBV18 to TRBJ2-3; possibly TRBD2 for D (6 bases). Looked up from germline, CDR1 is KGHSH and CDR2 is LQKENI. The V gene lost 6 bases and the J gene lost 2 bases, with 18 bases spanning the gap. This CDR3 is 16 amino acids long. This CDR3 reads CASSLAAGLNTDTQYF. The CDR3 DNA sequence: TGTGCCAGCTCCCTGGCTGCGGGACTCAACACAGATACGCAGTATTTT.

This chain joins TRBV27 and TRBJ1-5; 7 bases align to TRBD1. Trimming took 3 bases from V and 3 from J; bases not matched to a gene: 14. CDR3 length equals 18 residues. Germline V lookup: CDR1 MNHEY, CDR2 SMNVEV (reference sequence). The CDR3 DNA is TGTGCCAGCAGTTTGGGGTTTGGGCAGGGGGAGACCAATCAGCCCCAGCATTTT. It specifies CASSLGFGQGETNQPQHF.

The CDR3 DNA follows: TGTGCCAGCAGTCCTCCATTCGGAGGGGGCACTGAAGCTTTCTTT. As protein: CASSPPFGGGTEAFF. This rearrangement joins TRBV2 to TRBJ1-1, with a possible D match to TRBD1 (6 bases). The CDR3 has 15 residues. The germline gives CDR1 SNHLY, CDR2 FYNNEI. V gave up 5 bases and J gave up 4 bases, with 17 bases separating them.

The chain links TRBV12-3 or TRBV12-4 to TRBJ2-1; unclear D gene. Trimming shortened V by 1 base and J by 9 bases, and 4 bases separated the two germline ends. This CDR3 has 11 residues. DNA for the CDR3: TGTGCCAGCAGTTTAGGGATTGAGCAGTTCTTC. Translated: CASSLGIEQFF.

The rearrangement joins TRBV4-1 to TRBJ2-7; D perhaps matches TRBD2 (5 bases). The CDR3 extends over 15 amino acids. V was trimmed by 1 base and J by 3 bases, leaving 13 bases between them. Germline CDR1 is MGHRA and CDR2 is YSYEKL. The chain's CDR3 is CASSQGVTSGYEQYF. As DNA, the CDR3 is TGCGCCAGCAGCCAAGGGGTCACAAGCGGCTACGAGCAGTACTTC.

The rearrangement links TRBV7-3 to TRBJ1-4; TRBD1 might be the D (5 bases). CDR3 length: 13 residues. The germline V and J ends were trimmed by 3 bases and 7 bases, with 9 bases remaining between them. Germline CDR1 SGHTA, CDR2 FQGTGA. CDR3 in DNA: TGTGCCAGCAGCTTGGGGGTTGGTGAAAAACTGTTTTTT. It yields the protein CASSLGVGEKLFF.

V is TRBV6-5 and J is TRBJ2-7; perhaps TRBD1 as D (5 bases). The CDR3 is 12 amino acids. The germline V gene encodes CDR1 MNHEY and CDR2 SVGAGI. V lost 2 bases to trimming and J lost 4 bases, with 6 bases between them. In DNA, the CDR3 is TGTGCCAGCAGTTACAAGGGGTACGAGCAGTACTTC. Translation gives CASSYKGYEQYF.

The chain couples TRBV9 to TRBJ1-2; 10 positions agree with TRBD1. CDR1 SGDLS and CDR2 YYNGEE come from the germline V gene. This CDR3 is built from 14 residues. J lost 3 bases, V lost 4 bases, and 3 bases had no gene match. In DNA, the CDR3 is TGTGCCAGCAGCTATGGGACAGGGGACTATGGCTACACCTTC. This codes for CASSYGTGDYGYTF.

The rearrangement uses TRBV27 and TRBJ1-2; 7 bases are a match to TRBD1. The CDR3 consists of 14 residues. Trimming at V came to 6 bases and at J to 4 bases, leaving 8 bases not matched to a gene. Germline V CDR1 and CDR2: MNHEY, SMNVEV (reference sequence). The CDR3 sequence: CASRPYRGTYGYTF. The CDR3 DNA is TGTGCCAGCAGACCTTACAGGGGAACCTATGGCTACACCTTC.

This clone appeared a single time. V gene TRBV27 combines with J gene TRBJ1-2; TRBD1 agrees at 7 bases. Trimming removed 4 bases from V and 4 bases from J; junction bases left unmatched: 6. Germline CDR1 and CDR2: MNHEY and SMNVEV (reference sequence). The CDR3 covers 14 residues. The CDR3 nucleotides are TGTGCCAGCAGTTCCGCGAGGGGGCTCTATGGCTACACCTTC. It codes for CASSSARGLYGYTF.